This section outlines one T cell receptor (beta chain) sequence together with its context. Its antigen remains unidentified. PCR primers comprised 60 Vbeta and 13 Jbeta primers. Assay used: immunoSEQ multiplex PCR; TCRdb lists only in-frame clones, some missing. The sample carries about 65,000 clones, approximately 67% recorded once. The sample belongs to a study of cytomegalovirus exposure and HLA in healthy donors. Study-wide results and caveats: The majority of CMV-associated TCR beta chains were reported as apparently HLA-restricted in a later analysis. An assumption of roughly uniform sequencing depth across donors underlay the presence/absence analyses.

V lost 7 bases and J lost 4; bases outside the gene matches: 4. This CDR3 is built from 14 residues. Germline V CDR1 and CDR2: MGHDK, SYGVNS. The specimen sequenced was PBMCs. The clonotype comes from a man in his thirties or forties in good health and CMV-seronegative. V and J are TRBV25-1 and TRBJ1-4, with 9 bases identical to TRBD1. CDR3 nucleotides: TGTGCCAGCACTGAGACAGGGGGTAATGAAAAACTGTTTTTT. It translates to CASTETGGNEKLFF.